This TCR beta chain derives from a study of spatial heterogeneity in lung cancer. The V and J ends lost 4 bases and 1 base, in that order; junction bases with no gene match: 2. The CDR3 consists of 15 residues. Germline-derived CDR1 and CDR2 are SGHKS and YYEKEE (reference sequence). Time point indicated: blood at routine non-recurrence follow-up after resection. A unique molecular identifier was attached to every TCR cDNA molecule. TCRdb re-analysed the 5' RACE reads in MiXCR, keeping a single row per CDR3 protein. Found here are 27,000 or so distinct CDR3 sequences, over 5% of them singletons; the top ten hold 24%.

The sample was PBMCs, taken at follow-up. The rearrangement joins TRBV5-5 to TRBJ1-1, with 12 bases identical to TRBD1. The clonotype originates from a female donor with early-stage non-small cell lung cancer. CDR3 residues: CASSGGQGANTEAFF. The CDR3 DNA follows: TGTGCCAGCAGCGGGGGACAGGGGGCGAACACTGAAGCTTTCTTT.